This entry lists 26 T cell receptor beta chains sequenced from one sample in a study of beta chain features in type 1 diabetes. Expressed TCRB transcripts were sequenced because the isolated RNA had all been reverse transcribed beforehand. Generated by immunoSEQ multiplex PCR, the TCRdb table keeps only in-frame clones and is missing some. The data show some 270,000 clones, around 7.8% seen once. Sequencing was done on a sample of central memory CD4+ T cells from blood. These receptors all stem from a woman aged 18-29 years in good health.

This clone was counted ten times or more. V usage is TRBV15 and J usage is TRBJ2-2; D unresolved. Trimming pared 0 bases from V and 5 bases from J, leaving 13 bases between. Germline CDR1 reads LNHNV; CDR2 reads YYDKDF (reference sequence). The length of the CDR3 is 16 residues. CDR3 bases: TGTGCCACCAGCAGAGATCGGCTAGGTTGGACCGGGGAGCTGTTTTTT. It codes for CATSRDRLGWTGELFF.

This clone showed up just a few times. V usage is TRBV19 and J usage is TRBJ1-5; 9 bases map to TRBD1. The germline CDR1 and CDR2 sequences are LNHDA and SQIVND (reference sequence). V shed 6 bases, J shed 4 bases, and the junction held 10 bases outside the gene matches. CDR3 length: 16 amino acids. The CDR3 reads CASRNKQGARNQPQHF. Written as DNA, the CDR3 is TGTGCCAGTAGAAATAAACAGGGGGCGCGTAATCAGCCCCAGCATTTT.

This clone was found a few times. The chain employs TRBV15 and TRBJ2-2, with D unclear. Germline assignment: CDR1 LNHNV and CDR2 YYDKDF (reference sequence). Between the trimmed V and J ends, which lost 0 bases and 1 base, there was a span of 15 bases. The CDR3 has 18 residues. CDR3 nucleotide sequence: TGTGCCACCAGCAGAGACGGACGGGCCTACCTGAACACCGGGGAGCTGTTTTTT. It translates to CATSRDGRAYLNTGELFF. The complete variable domain, with remaining parts taken from reference TRBV15 and TRBJ2-2, reads DAMVIQNPRYQVTQFGKPVTLSCSQTLNHNVMYWYQQKSSQAPKLLFHYYDKDFNNEADTPDNFQSRRPNTSFCFLDIRSPGLGDTAMYLCATSRDGRAYLNTGELFFGEGSRLTVL.

The chain recombines TRBV28 with TRBJ2-7, with a tentative D call TRBD1 (6 bases). The CDR3 has 15 residues. V lost 6 bases and J 7 bases, leaving 22 bases between the germline ends. CDR1 is MDHEN and CDR2 is SYDVKM in the germline V gene. CDR3 coding DNA: TGTGCCAGCAGCTCTTGGACAGCGGATCAGGGAGAGCAGTACGTC. Its translation is CASSSWTADQGEQYV.

This clone appeared many times. The V gene is TRBV7-9, the J gene TRBJ1-1; 7 bases are a match to TRBD1. Germline-derived CDR1 and CDR2 are SEHNR and FQNEAQ (reference sequence). With 5 bases clipped from V and 5 bases from J, the junction kept 2 bases outside the gene matches. This CDR3 spans 12 amino acids. This chain's CDR3 is CASSVQGTEAFF. CDR3 coding DNA: TGTGCCAGCAGCGTACAGGGGACTGAAGCTTTCTTT.

This clone was picked up many times. V and J are TRBV27 and TRBJ2-7, with 10 positions matching TRBD1. This CDR3 contains 14 residues. V lost 6 bases to trimming and J lost 4 bases; unmatched junction nucleotides: 6. Germline V lookup: CDR1 MNHEY, CDR2 SMNVEV (reference sequence). The CDR3 nucleotides are TGTGCCAGCAGACCCGGGACAGGGGATTACGAGCAGTACTTC. It encodes CASRPGTGDYEQYF.

The CDR3 region is CASSPPGNRGRETQYF. CDR3 sequence (DNA): TGTGCCAGCTCACCACCTGGGAACAGGGGGCGAGAGACCCAGTACTTC. V is TRBV18 and J is TRBJ2-5, with TRBD1 identical over 9 bases. CDR1 and CDR2 (germline): KGHSH, LQKENI. CDR3 length: 16 residues. Trimming removed 0 bases from V and 4 bases from J; junction bases left unmatched: 6.

The chain employs TRBV6-6 and TRBJ2-1; 8 bases agree with TRBD2. V shed 6 bases and J 15 bases; nucleotides not matched to a gene: 16. Germline lookup yields CDR1 MNHNY and CDR2 SVGAGI (reference sequence). This CDR3 comprises 14 residues. The CDR3 region has the DNA TGTGCCAGCAGGCCCAGTCTCTTAGCGGGGAACCTGTTCTTC. The encoded protein is CASRPSLLAGNLFF.

This chain links TRBV15 with TRBJ2-7; the D is unclear. V lost 4 bases, J lost 3 bases, and 10 bases lay in between. The V gene's germline CDR1 is LNHNV and CDR2 YYDKDF (reference sequence). The length of the CDR3 is 13 residues. The chain's CDR3 is CATSTSADYEQYF. The CDR3 DNA follows: TGTGCCACCAGCACCAGTGCGGACTACGAGCAGTACTTC.

This clone was picked up a small number of times. V is TRBV7-2 and J is TRBJ2-1; TRBD2 agrees at 11 bases. Trimming took 5 bases from V and 8 from J; bases not matched to a gene: 8. Looked up from germline, CDR1 is SGHTA and CDR2 is FQGNSA. CDR3 size: 15 residues. The CDR3 region is CASSPSSGGWDEQFF. CDR3 in DNA: TGTGCCAGCAGCCCGTCTAGCGGGGGGTGGGATGAGCAGTTCTTC.

This clone has a handful of counts. CDR3 sequence reads: CASSLPNRGGEQFF. The CDR3 nucleotides read TGTGCCAGCAGCTTACCAAATAGAGGTGGTGAGCAGTTCTTC. The rearrangement uses TRBV7-2 and TRBJ2-1, with D unclear. V lost 2 bases, J lost 9 bases, and 14 bases lay in between. CDR1 and CDR2 (germline): SGHTA, FQGNSA. The CDR3 consists of 14 residues.

This clone was recorded a few times. The chain carries TRBV6-4 and TRBJ2-7, with 7 bases fitting TRBD2. The CDR3 spans 14 residues. Looked up from germline, CDR1 is MRHNA and CDR2 is SNTAGT. CDR3 coding DNA: TGTGACCAGCTAAATGGGGAGGGGACCTACGAGCAGTACGTC. Translated, it gives CDQLNGEGTYEQYV.

This clone has only a few counts. The chain joins TRBV2 to TRBJ2-7, with D uncertain. The V and J ends lost 8 bases and 3 bases respectively, with 8 bases between them. The CDR3 consists of 11 residues. Germline V gene sequence: CDR1 SNHLY, CDR2 FYNNEI. CDR3 coding DNA: TGTGCCAGCGGCCGGTTCTACGAGCAGTACTTC. This codes for CASGRFYEQYF.

The table lists this clone with many counts. The V and J genes are TRBV9 and TRBJ2-3; the D gene is possibly TRBD2 (6 bases). V shed 2 bases and J shed 8 bases, with 12 bases lying between them. CDR1 and CDR2 (germline): SGDLS, YYNGEE. This CDR3 contains 13 residues. As DNA, the CDR3 is TGTGCCAGCAGCGTCTCGGGAGCCGCTACGCAGTATTTT. Its translation is CASSVSGAATQYF. Supplemented by reference TRBV9 and TRBJ2-3, the full variable domain reads DSGVTQTPKHLITATGQRVTLRCSPRSGDLSVYWYQQSLDQGLQFLIQYYNGEERAKGNILERFSAQQFPDLHSELNLSSLELGDSALYFCASSVSGAATQYFGPGTRLTVL.

This clone came up many times. The gene calls are TRBV5-6 and TRBJ2-1; D remains unclear. Trimming left V 0 bases short and J 0 bases short, with 7 bases between. CDR1 SGHDT and CDR2 YYEEEE come from the germline V gene. The CDR3 length is 15 residues. The CDR3, as DNA: TGTGCCAGCAGCTTGGTTCCTGCCTCCTACAATGAGCAGTTCTTC. It encodes CASSLVPASYNEQFF.

The genes are TRBV2 and TRBJ1-2; D not certain. Per the germline V gene, CDR1 is SNHLY and CDR2 is FYNNEI. The CDR3 covers 13 residues. The V gene lost 8 bases and the J gene lost 4 bases, with 14 bases spanning the gap. The CDR3 nucleotides are TGTGCCAGCGCAGAGGATGGCGTCTATGGCTACACCTTC. It codes for CASAEDGVYGYTF.

The chain couples TRBV7-2 to TRBJ2-5; 8 bases agree with TRBD2. V shed 5 bases, J shed 2 bases, and the junction held 4 bases outside the gene matches. The germline gives CDR1 SGHTA, CDR2 FQGNSA. The CDR3 extends over 14 amino acids. The CDR3, as DNA: TGTGCCAGCAGCATGGGGACTAGTCAAGAGACCCAGTACTTC. Encoded protein: CASSMGTSQETQYF. Together with reference TRBV7-2 and TRBJ2-5, the CDR3 gives the full variable domain: GAGVSQSPSNKVTEKGKDVELRCDPISGHTALYWYRQSLGQGLEFLIYFQGNSAPDKSGLPSDRFSAERTGGSVSTLTIQRTQQEDSAVYLCASSMGTSQETQYFGPGTRLLVL.

The gene calls are TRBV29-1 and TRBJ1-2; D not resolved. The CDR3 is 12 amino acids. Germline lookup yields CDR1 SQVTM and CDR2 ANQGSEA. V was cut by 7 bases and J by 5 bases, with 14 bases left in between. The CDR3 sequence is CSGAVTGYGYTF. The CDR3 DNA reads TGCAGCGGCGCGGTGACGGGGTATGGCTACACCTTC.

This clone has more than one count but fewer than ten. A junction boundary mismatches the germline segment, possibly from a read error. The chain links TRBV7-7 to TRBJ2-7; TRBD2 matches at 11 bases. The CDR3 covers 15 residues. Germline lookup yields CDR1 SSHAT and CDR2 FNYEAQ (reference sequence). Here the CDR3 DNA reads TGTGCTAGCAGCCACGGGACTAGCGGATACTCCGAGCAGTACTTC. It yields the protein CASSHGTSGYSEQYF. The full variable domain, completed using reference TRBV7-7 and TRBJ2-7, is GAGVSQSPRYKVTKRGQDVTLRCDPISSHATLYWYQQALGQGPEFLTYFNYEAQPDKSGLPSDRFSAERPEGSISTLTIQRTEQRDSAMYRCASSHGTSGYSEQYFGPGTRLTVT.

This rearrangement joins TRBV30 to TRBJ2-1; 14 bases line up with TRBD2. V gave up 3 bases and J gave up 14 bases; unmatched junction bases: 9. CDR3 length: 14 amino acids. Per the germline V gene, CDR1 is GTSNPN and CDR2 is SVGIG (reference sequence). CDR3 coding DNA: TGTGCCTGGAGGGGACTAGCGGGGGATAGTACGGAGTTCTTC. As protein: CAWRGLAGDSTEFF. Full variable domain (remainder filled in from reference TRBV30 and TRBJ2-1): SQTIHQWPATLVQPVGSPLSLECTVEGTSNPNLYWYRQAAGRGLQLLFYSVGIGQISSEVPQNLSASRPQDRQFILSSKKLLLSDSGFYLCAWRGLAGDSTEFFGPGTRLTVL.

The chain has TRBV7-2 and TRBJ2-7; TRBD1 agrees at 8 bases. Germline trimming cut 5 bases from V and 7 bases from J; bases unmatched to any gene: 4. CDR3 length: 12 amino acids. The germline gives CDR1 SGHTA, CDR2 FQGNSA. The CDR3 loop is CASSLTGVEQYV. In DNA form, the CDR3 reads TGTGCCAGCAGCCTGACAGGGGTTGAGCAGTACGTC.

This clone was counted ten times or more. V gene TRBV7-2 combines with J gene TRBJ1-4; 7 bases fit TRBD1. The CDR3 totals 13 residues. Germline loops: CDR1 SGHTA, CDR2 FQGNSA. Unmatched junction bases numbered 1, after V lost 1 base and J lost 8 bases. The CDR3 sequence: CASSLEGGEKLFF. The CDR3 DNA sequence: TGTGCCAGCAGCTTAGAAGGGGGCGAAAAACTGTTTTTT.

The count of this clone is one. The junction shows a germline mismatch at one end, possibly a read error. The chain carries TRBV29-1 and TRBJ2-3; perhaps D is TRBD1 or TRBD2 (5 bases each). The germline gives CDR1 SQVTM, CDR2 ANQGSEA. This CDR3 has 17 amino acids. As DNA, the CDR3 is TGCAACGTTGGAGGACATGTCAGGGCCTTCAGCACAGATACGCAGTATTTT. This encodes CNVGGHVRAFSTDTQYF.

This clone has a handful of counts. The CDR3 reads CASRGLSETQYF. In DNA form, the CDR3 reads TGTGCCAGCAGGGGTCTTTCGGAGACCCAGTACTTC. The chain recombines TRBV2 with TRBJ2-5; D remains unclear. The CDR3 contains 12 residues. Germline assignment: CDR1 SNHLY and CDR2 FYNNEI. V was pared by 6 bases and J by 5 bases, with 10 bases between.

The chain carries TRBV7-2 and TRBJ1-6, with D perhaps matching TRBD1 (5 bases). The CDR3 runs to 17 residues. The V end lost 5 bases, the J end lost 7 bases, and 21 bases lay between the germline ends. CDR1 is SGHTA and CDR2 is FQGNSA in the germline V gene. The CDR3 reads CASSPPTAAGWNSPLHF. In DNA form, the CDR3 reads TGTGCCAGCAGCCCCCCCACTGCGGCAGGGTGGAATTCACCCCTCCACTTT.

This rearrangement joins TRBV6-5 to TRBJ2-3, with 10 nucleotides matching TRBD2. This CDR3 contains 16 residues. V was pared by 2 bases and J by 3 bases, with 5 bases of the junction left unmatched. The germline V gene has CDR1 MNHEY and CDR2 SVGAGI. The CDR3 sequence is CASSYRGLAETDTQYF. CDR3 nucleotide sequence: TGTGCCAGCAGTTACCGCGGACTAGCGGAGACAGATACGCAGTATTTT.